The entry below gives a single T cell receptor beta chain sequence along with its context. From germline, CDR1 is MNHEY and CDR2 SVGAGI. After removal of 6 bases from V and 8 bases from J, the junction contained 4 bases not matched to a gene. CDR3 length: 13 residues. Seattle patients were enrolled during active infection and followed longitudinally. This entry belongs to a study of blood T cell repertoires in COVID-19. Original processing notes: Amplification with reference gene primers provided the estimates of nucleated cell counts. Profiled with immunoSEQ multiplex PCR; TCRdb holds only in-frame clones, not every one. The V and J calls and clone size are taken from that table; D and trimming were inferred from the DNA. The top ten clones hold under 8.5% of a sample with approximately 350,000 clones, around nine tenths of them seen once.

Source material: peripheral blood. V is TRBV6-5 and J is TRBJ1-6, with 7 bases lining up with TRBD1. The TCR originated in a woman aged 60-75 years with COVID-19, enrolled during active disease. Here the CDR3 reads CASSPGQYSPLHF. In DNA, the CDR3 is TGTGCCAGCAGCCCGGGACAGTATTCACCCCTCCACTTT.